Listed here is a single T cell receptor (beta chain). TCRdb ran MiXCR on the 5' RACE reads and lists one entry per CDR3 protein. The sample holds fewer than 500,000 distinct CDR3 sequences, roughly 25% seen once. This entry belongs to a study of T-cell memory formation after mild COVID-19. CDR1 and CDR2 (germline): ENHRY, SYGVKD. Trimming took off 7 bases at V and 0 bases at J, with 10 bases between the two ends. The CDR3 has 13 amino acids. V is TRBV10-3 and J is TRBJ2-7; D is uncertain. The receptor was isolated from an adult woman who had mild COVID-19 (a few samples of this study predate the infection). Cell type and time point are not known. The specimen sequenced was PBMCs or a T cell subset sorted from them (not recorded which). The CDR3 is CAITTPGSYEQYF. In nucleotides, the CDR3 is TGTGCCATCACGACCCCGGGCTCCTACGAGCAGTACTTC.